One sample yielded the 17 T cell receptor beta chains listed below, sequenced in a study of blood T cell repertoires in COVID-19. The repertoire was sequenced with immunoSEQ multiplex PCR; TCRdb's copy has only in-frame clones and lacks some. The sample holds 270,000 or so clones, approximately 88% seen once. The sequencing sample was made of PBMCs or T cells enriched from blood (not recorded which). The receptors were gathered from a woman aged 40 to 50 with acute COVID-19.

J is TRBJ1-2 and V is TRBV12-3 or TRBV12-4; 7 bases line up with TRBD1. This CDR3 contains 13 residues. V trimming: 3 bases; J trimming: 4 bases; junction bases outside the gene matches: 2. CDR3 residues: CASSLDRSYGYTF. The CDR3 region has the DNA TGTGCCAGCAGTTTGGACAGGAGCTATGGCTACACCTTC.

This chain joins TRBV24-1 and TRBJ2-1; 12 bases map to TRBD2. Germline CDR1 and CDR2: KGHDR and SFDVKD. The CDR3 is made up of 18 amino acids. Trimming cost V 4 bases and J 4 bases; bases outside gene matches: 10. The CDR3 sequence is CATSDPTGLAGLYNEQFF. In DNA form, the CDR3 reads TGTGCCACCAGTGACCCCACAGGACTAGCGGGACTATACAATGAGCAGTTCTTC.

This rearrangement joins TRBV28 to TRBJ2-1; TRBD1 matches 10 bases. Per the germline V gene, CDR1 is MDHEN and CDR2 is SYDVKM. The CDR3 covers 18 residues. J lost 3 bases, V lost 5 bases, and 13 bases had no gene match. The CDR3 is CASSLNPGQGSNYNEQFF. DNA for the CDR3: TGTGCCAGCAGTCTTAATCCGGGACAGGGGAGTAACTACAATGAGCAGTTCTTC.

The J gene is TRBJ1-1, the V gene TRBV6-5; TRBD1 aligns across 8 bases. After removal of 2 bases from V and 11 bases from J, the junction contained 7 bases not matched to a gene. There are 13 residues in the CDR3. The V gene's germline CDR1 is MNHEY and CDR2 SVGAGI. CDR3 DNA: TGTGCCAGCAGTTACCCAGGACAGGGTTCCGCTTTCTTT. As protein: CASSYPGQGSAFF.

As DNA, the CDR3 is TGTGCCAGCAGCTTGGGGGGAGCCTCACCCCTCCACTTT. This encodes CASSLGGASPLHF. The rearrangement uses TRBV7-2 and TRBJ1-6, with TRBD1 as a possible D gene (5 bases). Trimming stripped 3 bases from V and 10 bases from J, with 10 bases between. The CDR3 spans 13 residues. CDR1 is SGHTA and CDR2 is FQGNSA in the germline V gene.

The J gene is TRBJ1-5, the V gene TRBV7-9; D is uncertain. Trimming took 8 bases from V and 4 from J, leaving 15 bases between them. Germline V CDR1 and CDR2: SEHNR, FQNEAQ (reference sequence). CDR3 length equals 14 residues. The CDR3 bases are TGTGCCAGCGCCGGGGATAGGTGGAATCAGCCCCAGCATTTT. Translating gives CASAGDRWNQPQHF.

The chain carries TRBV27 and TRBJ2-3, with a tentative D call TRBD2 (6 bases). Trimming shortened V by 2 bases and J by 4 bases, and 10 bases separated the two germline ends. Germline V gene data show CDR1 as MNHEY and CDR2 as SMNVEV (reference sequence). The CDR3 length is 14 residues. The CDR3 nucleotides read TGTGCCAGCAGTTTAACTAGCTCCGCAGATACGCAGTATTTT. The encoded protein is CASSLTSSADTQYF.

The chain links TRBV7-2 to TRBJ2-7; 7 nucleotides agree with TRBD2. Germline V gives CDR1 SGHTA, CDR2 FQGNSA. The CDR3 runs 13 residues. Unmatched junction bases numbered 2, after V lost 3 bases and J lost 3 bases. The chain's CDR3 is CASSLGGNYEQYF. In DNA, the CDR3 is TGTGCCAGCAGCTTGGGAGGGAACTACGAGCAGTACTTC.

The V call is TRBV19, the J call TRBJ2-5, with D possibly matching TRBD2 (6 bases). The germline gives CDR1 LNHDA, CDR2 SQIVND (reference sequence). The V and J ends lost 1 base and 2 bases respectively, with 8 bases between them. The CDR3 consists of 14 residues. The CDR3 DNA sequence: TGTGCCAGTAGTATAGGGGGGGAGCAAGAGACCCAGTACTTC. Residues: CASSIGGEQETQYF.

This sequence joins TRBV20-1 and TRBJ2-7; 7 bases match TRBD2. The CDR3 sequence is 14 residues long. After removal of 3 bases from V and 2 bases from J, the junction contained 7 bases not matched to a gene. Germline-derived CDR1 and CDR2 are DFQATT and SNEGSKA (reference sequence). CDR3 DNA sequence: TGCAGTGCTAGTAGGGCGGGAGCCCCCTACGAGCAGTACTTC. It is translated as CSASRAGAPYEQYF.

The rearrangement links TRBV6-5 to TRBJ2-7, with 10 bases fitting TRBD1. CDR1 and CDR2 (germline): MNHEY, SVGAGI. After removal of 6 bases from V and 1 base from J, the junction contained 6 bases not matched to a gene. The CDR3 runs 15 residues. CDR3 residues: CASSAGTGVSYEQYV. The CDR3, as DNA: TGTGCCAGCAGCGCCGGGACAGGGGTTTCCTACGAGCAGTACGTC.

The J gene is TRBJ2-3, the V gene TRBV25-1, with D uncertain. From germline, CDR1 is MGHDK and CDR2 SYGVNS. V lost 6 bases and J 2 bases, leaving 3 bases between the germline ends. CDR3 size: 11 residues. The CDR3 DNA reads TGTGCCAGCAGAGCCACAGATACGCAGTATTTT. It yields the protein CASRATDTQYF.

This chain joins TRBV19 and TRBJ2-1; 7 nucleotides match TRBD1. Per germline, CDR1 LNHDA and CDR2 SQIVND (reference sequence). This CDR3 contains 15 residues. The V gene end was trimmed by 5 bases and the J gene end by 4 bases; junction bases not matched to a gene: 8. CDR3 amino acids: CASSLRQGRYNEQFF. CDR3 coding DNA: TGTGCCAGTAGTTTGCGACAGGGTCGGTACAATGAGCAGTTCTTC.

The CDR3 region is CASSLGQAGSGELFF. DNA for the CDR3: TGTGCCAGCAGCCTGGGACAGGCGGGGTCCGGGGAGCTGTTTTTT. The V call is TRBV3-1 (or the pseudogene TRBV3-2), the J call TRBJ2-2; 8 bases align to TRBD1. This CDR3 is 15 amino acids long. Germline CDR1 LGHDT, CDR2 YNNKEL (reference sequence). V lost 4 bases and J lost 6; bases outside the gene matches: 7.

The chain is built from TRBV3-1 (or the pseudogene TRBV3-2) and TRBJ2-1, with 8 positions matching TRBD2. The V gene end was trimmed by 0 bases and the J gene end by 3 bases; junction bases not matched to a gene: 7. The germline V gene encodes CDR1 LGHDT and CDR2 YNNKEL (reference sequence). CDR3 length: 17 residues. CDR3 loop: CASSQDFSGGLYNEQFF. The DNA for the CDR3 is TGTGCCAGCAGCCAAGATTTTTCGGGAGGGCTCTACAATGAGCAGTTCTTC.

The V call is TRBV19, the J call TRBJ1-6; the D is unclear. The germline CDR1 and CDR2 sequences are LNHDA and SQIVND (reference sequence). Trimming removed 0 bases at V and 0 bases at J, with 12 bases between. The length of the CDR3 is 18 residues. This CDR3 reads CASSIEGFDNSYNSPLHF. Here the CDR3 DNA reads TGTGCCAGTAGTATAGAAGGATTTGACAACTCCTATAATTCACCCCTCCACTTT. The full variable domain, in which reference TRBV19 and TRBJ1-6 provide the parts outside the CDR3, is DGGITQSPKYLFRKEGQNVTLSCEQNLNHDAMYWYRQDPGQGLRLIYYSQIVNDFQKGDIAEGYSVSREKKESFPLTVTSAQKNPTAFYLCASSIEGFDNSYNSPLHFGNGTRLTVT.

The chain has TRBV19 and TRBJ2-5; 8 nucleotides agree with TRBD1. CDR3 length: 13 amino acids. Germline trimming cut 8 bases from V and 5 bases from J; bases unmatched to any gene: 7. Germline V gives CDR1 LNHDA, CDR2 SQIVND (reference sequence). The CDR3 nucleotides read TGTGCCAGTCGAACAGGGGGTGTTGAGACCCAGTACTTC. This codes for CASRTGGVETQYF.